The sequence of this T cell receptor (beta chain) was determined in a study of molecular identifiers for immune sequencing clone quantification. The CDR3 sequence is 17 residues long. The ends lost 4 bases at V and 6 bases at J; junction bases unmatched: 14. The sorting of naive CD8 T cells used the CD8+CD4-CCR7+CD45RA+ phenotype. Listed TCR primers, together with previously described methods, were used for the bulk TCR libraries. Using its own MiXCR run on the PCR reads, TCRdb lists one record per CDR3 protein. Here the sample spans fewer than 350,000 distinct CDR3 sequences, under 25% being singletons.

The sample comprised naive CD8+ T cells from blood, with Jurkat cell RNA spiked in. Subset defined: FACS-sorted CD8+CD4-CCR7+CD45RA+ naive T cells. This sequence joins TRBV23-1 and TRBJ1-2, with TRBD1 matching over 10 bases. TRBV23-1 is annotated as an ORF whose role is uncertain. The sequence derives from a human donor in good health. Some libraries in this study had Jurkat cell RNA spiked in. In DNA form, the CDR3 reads TGCGCCAGCAGTCGGAGGGGTCGGGACAGGGGCCTAAATGGCTACACCTTC. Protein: CASSRRGRDRGLNGYTF.